Below, one T cell receptor (beta chain) is given with its context. Its antigen is unknown. Germline and genes: mouse. The read gets to within 4 residues of the CDR3 end, and the germline J gene fills in the rest. These data come from a study of CD8+ T cells in alopecia areata. Study-wide context: Those receiving the skin were approximately 6-10-week-old female C3H/HeJ mice, whose grafts came from approximately 6-12-month-old C3H/HeJ donors with spontaneous alopecia.

RNA extraction was followed by reverse transcription into cDNA, which acted as the sequencing template. Repertoires were generated with immunoSEQ multiplex PCR, while TCRdb's copy carries only in-frame clones and drops some. The sample is made up of approximately 110,000 clones, none counted only once. The CDR3 is 14 amino acids. The germline V gene encodes CDR1 NNHDY and CDR2 SYVADS. Study-level findings and limits: Clarity of TCR sharing across patients fell short of that in mice, possibly HLA-related.

The sequencing sample was made of lesional skin. The chain joins TRBV13-3 to TRBJ2-7, with TRBD2 matching 9 bases. The sequence came from a C3H/HeJ mouse with alopecia areata. The strain's MHC haplotype is H2-k. The CDR3 DNA, read in part, is TGTGCCAGCAGTGAACCACTGGGGGGATAT. This gives the protein CASSEPLGGY. In full, the CDR3 reads CASSEPLGGYEQYF.